This T cell receptor beta chain was sequenced for a study of PD-L1 blockade in urothelial cancer. V lost 8 bases to trimming and J lost 0 bases, with 14 bases between them. Germline V gene sequence: CDR1 MNHEY, CDR2 SMNVEV (reference sequence). The CDR3 is made up of 14 amino acids. Method: immunoSEQ multiplex PCR; TCRdb's copy keeps in-frame clones and lacks some. The sample lists tens of thousands of clones, approximately 80% occurring once. The time point here: pretreatment peripheral blood. Sample contribution per patient ranged from 1 to 8, covering pretreatment and on-treatment. This sample comprised PBMCs, obtained around atezolizumab (anti-PD-L1) treatment. The source of this sequence is a man in his 70s with urothelial cancer. The rearrangement uses TRBV27 and TRBJ2-7; D unclear. The CDR3 DNA is TGTGCCAGCTCCTTGGAGAGTACCTCCTACGAGCAGTACTTC. It translates to CASSLESTSYEQYF.